This TCR beta chain was recovered during a study of OX40 agonist ivuxolimab in advanced cancers. On the study more broadly: Ivuxolimab, which is an agonistic anti-OX40 (CD134) antibody, was administered to the patients.

TCRdb's table, derived via immunoSEQ multiplex PCR, lists solely in-frame clones and lacks some. The data show approximately 46,000 clones, nearly 80% seen once. Study observations and caveats: Low levels of normalized T-cell clonal expansion also appeared in some nonresponders.

With regard to this clone: Its antigen remains unknown.

This sequence originates from an adult with an advanced solid tumor such as melanoma, head and neck, liver or kidney cancer. The input for sequencing was CD4+ or CD8+ T cells sorted from blood, taken in a trial of the OX40 agonist ivuxolimab.

CDR3 bases: TGTGCCAGCAGTTTAACCGGGACTAGCGGAAACACCGGGGAGCTGTTTTTT. As protein: CASSLTGTSGNTGELFF. V gene TRBV27 combines with J gene TRBJ2-2; 11 nucleotides match TRBD2. Germline V gives CDR1 MNHEY, CDR2 SMNVEV (reference sequence). The CDR3 sequence is 17 residues long. V dropped 2 bases and J dropped 2; count of bases not matched to a gene: 4.